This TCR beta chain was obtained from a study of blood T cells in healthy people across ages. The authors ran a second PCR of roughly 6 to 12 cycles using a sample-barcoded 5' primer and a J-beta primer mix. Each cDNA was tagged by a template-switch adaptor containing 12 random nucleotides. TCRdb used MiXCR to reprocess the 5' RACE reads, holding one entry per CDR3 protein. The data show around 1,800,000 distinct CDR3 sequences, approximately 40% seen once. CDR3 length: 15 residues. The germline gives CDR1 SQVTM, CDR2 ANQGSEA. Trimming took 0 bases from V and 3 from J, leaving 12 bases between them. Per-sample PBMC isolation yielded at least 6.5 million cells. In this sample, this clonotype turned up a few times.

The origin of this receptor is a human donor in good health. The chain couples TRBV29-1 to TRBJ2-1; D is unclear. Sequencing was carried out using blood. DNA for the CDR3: TGCAGCGTTGAAGATCTAGGCGGTCGCTACAATGAGCAGTTCTTC. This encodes CSVEDLGGRYNEQFF.